The clone carrying this T cell receptor (beta chain) was counted between two and nine times. The antigen remains undetermined. The record originates from a study of T-cell memory formation after mild COVID-19. Regarding the study as a whole: There was no confirmation that second-wave clones peaking on day 37 were SARS-CoV-2 specific. For contracting clones, CD4+ ones sat mainly in CM and EM, CD8+ in EMRA. The finding that pre-infection memory included some responding clones suggested that cross-reactive memory joined.

One entry per CDR3 protein, called by TCRdb with MiXCR from the 5' RACE reads. Found here are around 220,000 distinct CDR3 sequences, about 15% of them singletons; the top ten hold approximately 3.5%. The V and J ends lost 7 bases and 4 bases, in that order; junction bases with no gene match: 14. This CDR3 is built from 16 residues. CDR1 is LNHNV and CDR2 is YYDKDF in the germline V gene (reference sequence). The receptor comes from a man aged 18-30 years who had mild COVID-19 (a few samples of this study predate the infection). Cell type and time point are not known. The sequencing sample was made of PBMCs or a T cell subset sorted from them (not recorded which). The rearrangement joins TRBV15 to TRBJ2-3; TRBD2 agrees at 7 bases. The CDR3 region is CATTLMRGGGADTQYF. In DNA, the CDR3 is TGTGCCACCACCCTAATGCGGGGTGGGGGGGCAGATACGCAGTATTTT.